The rows below give T cell receptor beta chains drawn from one sample of a study of blood T cell repertoires in COVID-19. The repertoire was sequenced with immunoSEQ multiplex PCR; TCRdb's copy has only in-frame clones and lacks some. The table lists approximately 330,000 clones, approximately 86% of them singletons. Sequencing input: PBMCs or T cells enriched from blood (not recorded which). These receptors came from a woman in her forties with acute COVID-19. CDR3s include the opening cysteine and the closing phenylalanine or tryptophan. Each record gives: V gene, J gene, clone size, D gene, CDR3 protein, CDR3 DNA. D genes are given only for firm matches. Clone size is shown for a subset of rows, as once, few, many or a class of expanded clone.

v_gene: TRBV6-5; j_gene: TRBJ2-1; abundance: .; d_gene: .; CDR3aa: CASHLGAGTSNEQFF; CDR3nt: TGTGCCAGCCACCTTGGCGCGGGTACCTCCAATGAGCAGTTCTTC
v_gene: TRBV21-1; j_gene: TRBJ2-3; abundance: few; d_gene: .; CDR3aa: CASTSPRRFFSTDTQYF; CDR3nt: TGTGCCAGCACCTCCCCTCGGAGGTTCTTTAGCACAGATACGCAGTATTTT
v_gene: TRBV4-1; j_gene: TRBJ2-3; abundance: .; d_gene: .; CDR3aa: CASSLATVLPSYTDTQYF; CDR3nt: TGCGCCAGCAGCCTAGCTACGGTCTTACCATCTTACACAGATACGCAGTATTTT
v_gene: TRBV29-1; j_gene: TRBJ2-2; abundance: .; d_gene: TRBD2; CDR3aa: CSVHSGSSTGELFF; CDR3nt: TGCAGCGTCCATAGCGGGAGCTCCACCGGGGAGCTGTTTTTT
v_gene: TRBV5-4; j_gene: TRBJ1-4; abundance: .; d_gene: TRBD1; CDR3aa: CASSSGTGAEKLFF; CDR3nt: TGTGCCAGCAGTTCCGGGACAGGGGCTGAAAAACTGTTTTTT
v_gene: TRBV2; j_gene: TRBJ2-1; abundance: .; d_gene: TRBD2; CDR3aa: CASKRTSNYNEQFF; CDR3nt: TGTGCCAGCAAGAGGACTAGCAATTACAATGAGCAGTTCTTC
v_gene: TRBV2; j_gene: TRBJ1-5; abundance: .; d_gene: TRBD1; CDR3aa: CASSQGGYNQPQHF; CDR3nt: TGTGCCAGCAGCCAGGGGGGATACAATCAGCCCCAGCATTTT
v_gene: TRBV2; j_gene: TRBJ1-1; abundance: .; d_gene: TRBD1; CDR3aa: CASSEDRALYTEAFF; CDR3nt: TGTGCCAGCAGTGAGGACAGGGCCTTGTACACTGAAGCTTTCTTT
v_gene: TRBV4-1; j_gene: TRBJ2-4; abundance: .; d_gene: .; CDR3aa: CASSQEEGSILAKNIQYF; CDR3nt: TGCGCCAGCAGCCAAGAAGAGGGTTCCATACTAGCCAAAAACATTCAGTACTTC
v_gene: TRBV19; j_gene: TRBJ1-1; abundance: .; d_gene: .; CDR3aa: CASSFSRGITEAFF; CDR3nt: TGTGCCAGTAGTTTCTCGAGGGGGATTACTGAAGCTTTCTTT
v_gene: TRBV6-2/TRBV6-3; j_gene: TRBJ1-3; abundance: once; d_gene: .; CDR3aa: CASSPQGTSGNTIYF; CDR3nt: TGTGCCAGCAGTCCACAGGGCACCTCTGGAAACACCATATATTTT
v_gene: TRBV9; j_gene: TRBJ1-1; abundance: .; d_gene: .; CDR3aa: CASGAGINTEAFF; CDR3nt: TGTGCCAGCGGGGCAGGGATAAACACTGAAGCTTTCTTT
v_gene: TRBV25-1; j_gene: TRBJ2-3; abundance: .; d_gene: TRBD2; CDR3aa: CASSEYRQRGKTDTQYF; CDR3nt: TGTGCCAGCAGTGAATACCGCCAGCGGGGGAAAACAGATACGCAGTATTTT
v_gene: TRBV27; j_gene: TRBJ1-1; abundance: .; d_gene: TRBD1; CDR3aa: CASSLFGQGGTEAFF; CDR3nt: TGTGCCAGCAGTTTATTTGGGCAGGGGGGCACTGAAGCTTTCTTT
v_gene: TRBV5-4; j_gene: TRBJ2-2; abundance: .; d_gene: .; CDR3aa: CASSGSFIGELFF; CDR3nt: TGTGCCAGCAGCGGGAGTTTCATCGGGGAGCTGTTTTTT
v_gene: TRBV6-6; j_gene: TRBJ2-7; abundance: .; d_gene: .; CDR3aa: CASRIGAAQAF; CDR3nt: TGTGCCAGCAGGATAGGAGCGGCCCAAGCCTTC
v_gene: TRBV10-2; j_gene: TRBJ2-5; abundance: .; d_gene: .; CDR3aa: CASSIRFRGQETQYF; CDR3nt: TGCGCCAGCAGCATCCGGTTCCGGGGACAAGAGACCCAGTACTTC
v_gene: TRBV13; j_gene: TRBJ2-7; abundance: .; d_gene: .; CDR3aa: CASSSRGTYEQYF; CDR3nt: TGTGCCAGCAGCTCCCGGGGAACCTACGAGCAGTACTTC
v_gene: TRBV7-8; j_gene: TRBJ2-2; abundance: .; d_gene: TRBD1; CDR3aa: CASSLGWTGEVDTGELFF; CDR3nt: TGTGCCAGCAGCTTAGGGTGGACAGGGGAGGTCGACACCGGGGAGCTGTTTTTT
v_gene: TRBV9; j_gene: TRBJ1-4; abundance: once; d_gene: .; CDR3aa: CASSTGATNEKLFF; CDR3nt: TGTGCCAGCAGCACAGGCGCAACTAATGAAAAACTGTTTTTT
v_gene: TRBV18; j_gene: TRBJ2-5; abundance: once; d_gene: TRBD1; CDR3aa: CASSPRTGGAETQYF; CDR3nt: TGTGCCAGCTCACCTCGGACAGGGGGCGCCGAGACCCAGTACTTC
v_gene: TRBV5-6; j_gene: TRBJ2-7; abundance: .; d_gene: .; CDR3aa: CASSLSRIYEQYF; CDR3nt: TGTGCCAGCAGCTTGAGCAGGATCTACGAGCAGTACTTC
v_gene: TRBV5-1; j_gene: TRBJ1-1; abundance: .; d_gene: .; CDR3aa: CASSLASGNTEAFF; CDR3nt: TGCGCCAGCAGCTTGGCTTCAGGGAACACTGAAGCTTTCTTT
v_gene: TRBV28; j_gene: TRBJ2-6; abundance: .; d_gene: .; CDR3aa: CASSAQGSGANVLTF; CDR3nt: TGTGCCAGCAGTGCACAGGGCTCTGGGGCCAACGTCCTGACTTTC
v_gene: TRBV4-3; j_gene: TRBJ2-1; abundance: .; d_gene: TRBD2; CDR3aa: CASSQDGIAGGQDEQFF; CDR3nt: TGCGCCAGCAGCCAAGATGGGATAGCGGGGGGGCAGGATGAGCAGTTCTTC
v_gene: TRBV19; j_gene: TRBJ2-3; abundance: .; d_gene: TRBD2; CDR3aa: CASSTWDYNTDTQYF; CDR3nt: TGTGCCAGTAGTACCTGGGACTACAACACAGATACGCAGTATTTT
v_gene: TRBV5-1; j_gene: TRBJ1-2; abundance: .; d_gene: TRBD1; CDR3aa: CASSLEGRGNYGYTF; CDR3nt: TGCGCCAGCAGCTTGGAGGGCAGGGGGAACTATGGCTACACCTTC
v_gene: TRBV5-1; j_gene: TRBJ2-7; abundance: .; d_gene: .; CDR3aa: CASSLGGGQSYEQYF; CDR3nt: TGCGCCAGCAGCTTGGGAGGGGGTCAATCCTACGAGCAGTACTTC
v_gene: TRBV7-9; j_gene: TRBJ2-1; abundance: few; d_gene: TRBD2; CDR3aa: CASSLDWTSGRAFNEQFF; CDR3nt: TGTGCCAGCAGCTTAGATTGGACTAGCGGGAGGGCCTTCAATGAGCAGTTCTTC
v_gene: TRBV10-1; j_gene: TRBJ1-4; abundance: .; d_gene: .; CDR3aa: CASRGGFSTGANEKLFF; CDR3nt: TGCGCCAGCAGAGGGGGTTTCAGCACAGGAGCTAATGAAAAACTGTTTTTT
v_gene: TRBV4-1; j_gene: TRBJ2-1; abundance: .; d_gene: .; CDR3aa: CASSQEEPGVSSSYNEQFF; CDR3nt: TGCGCCAGCAGCCAAGAGGAGCCCGGGGTCTCCAGCTCCTACAATGAGCAGTTCTTC
v_gene: TRBV2; j_gene: TRBJ2-1; abundance: .; d_gene: TRBD2; CDR3aa: CASRGLAGKYNEQFF; CDR3nt: TGTGCCAGCAGGGGGCTAGCGGGAAAGTACAATGAGCAGTTCTTC
v_gene: TRBV29-1; j_gene: TRBJ2-7; abundance: .; d_gene: .; CDR3aa: CSVDGGWGFEQYF; CDR3nt: TGCAGCGTGGACGGGGGTTGGGGTTTCGAGCAGTACTTC
v_gene: TRBV6-5; j_gene: TRBJ1-4; abundance: .; d_gene: .; CDR3aa: CASSYSGGGPNEKLFF; CDR3nt: TGTGCCAGCAGTTACTCGGGGGGGGGTCCTAATGAAAAACTGTTTTTT
v_gene: TRBV28; j_gene: TRBJ2-7; abundance: .; d_gene: .; CDR3aa: CASSPLALYEQYF; CDR3nt: TGTGCCAGCAGTCCACTCGCACTATACGAGCAGTACTTC
v_gene: TRBV6-2/TRBV6-3; j_gene: TRBJ1-6; abundance: .; d_gene: TRBD1; CDR3aa: CASSPTGGAKKSPLHF; CDR3nt: TGTGCCAGCAGTCCAACAGGGGGCGCGAAAAAATCACCCCTCCACTTT
v_gene: TRBV4-1; j_gene: TRBJ2-7; abundance: few; d_gene: TRBD2; CDR3aa: CASSQEGLAATYEQYF; CDR3nt: TGCGCCAGCAGCCAAGAAGGTCTAGCGGCCACCTACGAGCAGTACTTC
v_gene: TRBV7-2; j_gene: TRBJ1-2; abundance: .; d_gene: .; CDR3aa: CASSYGQYQGYTF; CDR3nt: TGTGCCAGCAGCTATGGACAGTATCAAGGCTACACCTTC
v_gene: TRBV20-1; j_gene: TRBJ1-2; abundance: .; d_gene: TRBD1; CDR3aa: CSASSDRGYYGYTF; CDR3nt: TGCAGTGCTAGTAGCGACAGGGGTTACTATGGCTACACCTTC
v_gene: TRBV18; j_gene: TRBJ1-2; abundance: .; d_gene: TRBD1; CDR3aa: CASSRTGEYGYTF; CDR3nt: TGTGCCAGCTCACGGACAGGGGAATATGGCTACACCTTC
v_gene: TRBV19; j_gene: TRBJ2-1; abundance: .; d_gene: TRBD2; CDR3aa: CASSIVAGAINEQFF; CDR3nt: TGTGCCAGTAGTATTGTGGCGGGAGCTATCAATGAGCAGTTCTTC
v_gene: TRBV5-1; j_gene: TRBJ1-2; abundance: few; d_gene: TRBD1; CDR3aa: CASSSEQGHYGYTF; CDR3nt: TGCGCCAGCAGCTCGGAACAGGGGCACTATGGCTACACCTTC
v_gene: TRBV18; j_gene: TRBJ1-4; abundance: .; d_gene: TRBD1; CDR3aa: CASSPDRAPNEKLFF; CDR3nt: TGTGCCAGCTCACCCGACAGGGCTCCTAATGAAAAACTGTTTTTT
v_gene: TRBV5-4; j_gene: TRBJ2-2; abundance: .; d_gene: TRBD1; CDR3aa: CASSDPRDRGPSTGELFF; CDR3nt: TGTGCCAGCAGCGACCCCCGGGACAGGGGGCCGAGCACCGGGGAGCTGTTTTTT
v_gene: TRBV5-1; j_gene: TRBJ1-1; abundance: .; d_gene: TRBD1; CDR3aa: CASSLGQGAKAFF; CDR3nt: TGCGCCAGCAGCTTGGGTCAGGGGGCGAAAGCTTTCTTT
v_gene: TRBV28; j_gene: TRBJ2-7; abundance: .; d_gene: TRBD1; CDR3aa: CASSLFTTGARAYEQYF; CDR3nt: TGTGCCAGCAGTTTATTCACCACAGGGGCGAGGGCCTACGAGCAGTACTTC